The 15 T cell receptor beta chains listed next were all sequenced from one sample in a study of cytomegalovirus exposure and HLA in healthy donors. The assay was immunoSEQ multiplex PCR, and TCRdb's table has in-frame clones only and misses some. Of roughly 260,000 clones listed, around 90% are singletons. Sequenced material: PBMCs. The receptors here all came from a woman younger than 35 in good health and CMV-seronegative.

This clone was recorded once. The rearrangement joins TRBV19 to TRBJ2-7, with D maybe TRBD1 (6 bases). CDR1 LNHDA and CDR2 SQIVND come from the germline V gene (reference sequence). This CDR3 is built from 15 residues. V was pared by 6 bases and J by 2 bases, with 17 bases between. CDR3 nucleotides: TGTGCCAGTAGGGGGGTCGGGACACCAACCTACGAGCAGTACTTC. This encodes CASRGVGTPTYEQYF. Based on the CDR3 plus reference TRBV19 and TRBJ2-7, the full variable domain is DGGITQSPKYLFRKEGQNVTLSCEQNLNHDAMYWYRQDPGQGLRLIYYSQIVNDFQKGDIAEGYSVSREKKESFPLTVTSAQKNPTAFYLCASRGVGTPTYEQYFGPGTRLTVT.

This clone showed up just once. The rearrangement joins TRBV29-1 to TRBJ1-2; 10 bases match TRBD1. The CDR3 extends over 14 amino acids. Germline CDR1 and CDR2: SQVTM and ANQGSEA. The V gene end was trimmed by 1 base and the J gene end by 5 bases; junction bases not matched to a gene: 4. The CDR3 DNA is TGCAGCGTTGAAGTTGGGACAGGGGTGTATGGCTACACCTTC. It is translated as CSVEVGTGVYGYTF.

The rearrangement joins TRBV28 to TRBJ2-7; possibly TRBD2 for D (5 bases). This CDR3 contains 14 residues. The V and J ends lost 3 bases and 6 bases respectively, with 15 bases between them. From germline, CDR1 is MDHEN and CDR2 SYDVKM. The CDR3 coding sequence is TGTGCCAGCAGTTTCGGGGAAACAAGCTCCGAGCAGTACTTC. Its protein product is CASSFGETSSEQYF.

The chain couples TRBV7-9 to TRBJ1-2; 9 nucleotides line up with TRBD1. Germline assignment: CDR1 SEHNR and CDR2 FQNEAQ (reference sequence). V lost 1 base and J lost 4; bases outside the gene matches: 4. This CDR3 comprises 15 residues. CDR3 amino acids: CASSLEGQGLYGYTF. The CDR3 bases are TGTGCCAGCAGCTTAGAGGGACAGGGACTCTATGGCTACACCTTC.

The chain has TRBV5-1 and TRBJ1-1, with D possibly matching TRBD1 (5 bases). V was clipped by 4 bases and J by 3 bases, with 10 bases between them. Germline CDR1 is SGHRS and CDR2 is YFSETQ. The CDR3 covers 13 residues. This CDR3 is CASSTRGDTEAFF. For the CDR3, the DNA is TGCGCCAGCAGCACACGGGGGGACACTGAAGCTTTCTTT.

This clone was detected only once. The genes are TRBV7-3 and TRBJ1-2, with 7 bases matching TRBD1. V lost 5 bases and J lost 3; bases outside the gene matches: 3. The CDR3 spans 13 residues. Germline V gene sequence: CDR1 SGHTA, CDR2 FQGTGA. The CDR3 spells CASSLDRDYGYTF. DNA of the CDR3: TGTGCCAGCAGCCTAGACAGGGACTATGGCTACACCTTC.

The V call is TRBV19, the J call TRBJ1-1, with D possibly being TRBD1 (5 bases). Deletions cut 9 bases from V and 1 base from J, with 18 bases between. CDR1 is LNHDA and CDR2 is SQIVND in the germline V gene (reference sequence). CDR3 size: 15 residues. CDR3 sequence reads: CASRSGNTRNTEAFF. As DNA, the CDR3 is TGTGCCAGCCGATCAGGGAATACACGGAACACTGAAGCTTTCTTT.

The chain carries TRBV5-6 and TRBJ1-6; a weak D match, TRBD1 (6 bases). Germline V lookup: CDR1 SGHDT, CDR2 YYEEEE. V was clipped by 3 bases and J by 7 bases, with 14 bases between them. This CDR3 has 15 residues. The CDR3 DNA follows: TGTGCCAGCAGCTACCGAAGCGGGGGCAATTCACCCCTCCACTTT. It encodes CASSYRSGGNSPLHF.

This chain uses TRBV27 with TRBJ2-3, with D perhaps matching TRBD2 (7 bases). Trimming took off 1 base at V and 3 bases at J, with 11 bases between the two ends. Germline V gene data show CDR1 as MNHEY and CDR2 as SMNVEV (reference sequence). This CDR3 region has 15 residues. The DNA for the CDR3 is TGTGCCAGCAGTTTATTACGGGGGGCTACAGATACGCAGTATTTT. It encodes CASSLLRGATDTQYF.

The count of this clone is one. The V call is TRBV18, the J call TRBJ1-2, with a possible D match to TRBD1 (5 bases). The V gene's germline CDR1 is KGHSH and CDR2 LQKENI. The V gene lost 6 bases and the J gene lost 4 bases, with 24 bases spanning the gap. The CDR3 runs 17 residues. The CDR3 is CASSPTYRTPPLYGYTF. The CDR3 coding sequence is TGTGCCAGCTCCCCTACTTACCGGACACCACCCCTCTATGGCTACACCTTC.

The gene calls are TRBV29-1 and TRBJ2-7, with 9 bases aligning to TRBD1. J gave up 1 base and V 4 bases, and 5 bases lay outside the gene matches. This CDR3 has 14 amino acids. The V gene's germline CDR1 is SQVTM and CDR2 ANQGSEA. The CDR3 bases are TGCAGCGTTGTTCCCGGGACAGGGTCCTACGAGCAGTACTTC. Its protein is CSVVPGTGSYEQYF.

The J gene is TRBJ2-1, the V gene TRBV2; 15 bases match TRBD2. Germline CDR1 is SNHLY and CDR2 is FYNNEI. CDR3 length: 16 amino acids. V lost 2 bases to trimming and J lost 12 bases; unmatched junction nucleotides: 8. The CDR3 region is CASSELSGLAGGRQFF. CDR3 in DNA: TGTGCCAGCAGTGAACTTTCGGGACTAGCGGGGGGAAGGCAGTTCTTC.

The table lists this clone with a count of one. The V gene is TRBV5-5, the J gene TRBJ1-3, with D unresolved. The CDR3 is 14 residues long. Germline V CDR1 and CDR2: SGHKS, YYEKEE (reference sequence). Trimming left V 0 bases short and J 8 bases short, with 12 bases between. CDR3: CASSLEWATDTIYF. The DNA for the CDR3 is TGTGCCAGCAGCTTGGAGTGGGCGACGGACACCATATATTTT.

This chain uses TRBV5-4 with TRBJ2-5; 8 nucleotides agree with TRBD1. V was clipped by 4 bases and J by 7 bases; unmatched bases: 6. CDR1 is SGHNT and CDR2 is YYREEE in the germline V gene (reference sequence). This CDR3 contains 13 residues. As DNA, the CDR3 is TGTGCCAGCAGCGGAGGGGACAGGCGGACCCAGTACTTC. Translating gives CASSGGDRRTQYF.

The chain uses TRBV11-3 and TRBJ2-1; 14 nucleotides agree with TRBD2. Trimming removed 0 bases from V and 9 bases from J; junction bases left unmatched: 7. There are 17 residues in the CDR3. CDR1 SGHNT and CDR2 YENEEA come from the germline V gene. The DNA for the CDR3 is TGTGCCAGCAGCTTAGAATTTGGGACTAGCGGGGGTCGTGAGCAGTTCTTC. Translation gives CASSLEFGTSGGREQFF.